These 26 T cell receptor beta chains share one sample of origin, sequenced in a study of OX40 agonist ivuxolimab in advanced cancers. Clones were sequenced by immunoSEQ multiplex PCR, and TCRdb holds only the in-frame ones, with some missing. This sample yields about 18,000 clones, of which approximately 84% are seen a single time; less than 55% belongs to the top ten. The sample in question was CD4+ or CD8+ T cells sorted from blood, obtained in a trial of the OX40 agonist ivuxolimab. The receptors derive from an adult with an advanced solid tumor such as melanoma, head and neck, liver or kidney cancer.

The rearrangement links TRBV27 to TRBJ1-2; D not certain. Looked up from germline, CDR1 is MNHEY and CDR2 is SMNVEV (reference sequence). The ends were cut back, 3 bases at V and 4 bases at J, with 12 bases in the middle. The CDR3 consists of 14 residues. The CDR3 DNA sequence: TGTGCCAGCAGTTTGCACAGCCCAACCTATGGCTACACCTTC. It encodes CASSLHSPTYGYTF.

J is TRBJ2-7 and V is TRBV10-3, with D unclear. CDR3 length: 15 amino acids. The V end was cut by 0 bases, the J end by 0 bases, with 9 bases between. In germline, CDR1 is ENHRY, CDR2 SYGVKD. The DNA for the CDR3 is TGTGCCATCAGTGAGTCACACCTAAGCTCCTACGAGCAGTACTTC. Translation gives CAISESHLSSYEQYF.

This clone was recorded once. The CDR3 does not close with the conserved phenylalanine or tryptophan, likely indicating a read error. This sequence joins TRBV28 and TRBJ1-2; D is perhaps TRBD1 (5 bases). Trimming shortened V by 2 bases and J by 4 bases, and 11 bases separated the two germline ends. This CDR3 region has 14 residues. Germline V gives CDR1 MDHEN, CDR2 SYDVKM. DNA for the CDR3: TGTGCCAGCAGTTTACTGGACACAGGCTATGGCTACACCCTC. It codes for CASSLLDTGYGYTL.

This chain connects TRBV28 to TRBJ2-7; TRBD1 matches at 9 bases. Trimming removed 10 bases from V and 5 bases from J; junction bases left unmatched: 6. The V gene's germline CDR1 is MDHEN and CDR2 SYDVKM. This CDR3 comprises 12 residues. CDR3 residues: CAIGDRDHEQYF. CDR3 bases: TGTGCCATTGGGGACAGGGACCACGAGCAGTACTTC.

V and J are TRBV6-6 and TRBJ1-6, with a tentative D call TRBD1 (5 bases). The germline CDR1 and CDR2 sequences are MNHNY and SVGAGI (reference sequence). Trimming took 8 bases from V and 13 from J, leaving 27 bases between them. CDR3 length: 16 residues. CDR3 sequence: CASRQPRDGPFVPLHF. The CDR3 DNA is TGTGCCAGCCGACAACCCCGGGACGGCCCGTTTGTGCCCCTCCACTTT.

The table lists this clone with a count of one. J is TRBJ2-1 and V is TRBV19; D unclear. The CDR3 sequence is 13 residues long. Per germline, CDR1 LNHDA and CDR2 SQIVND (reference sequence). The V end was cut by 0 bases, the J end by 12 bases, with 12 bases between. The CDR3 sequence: CASSIDLGPGQFF. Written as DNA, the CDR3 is TGTGCCAGTAGTATAGATCTCGGGCCAGGGCAGTTCTTC.

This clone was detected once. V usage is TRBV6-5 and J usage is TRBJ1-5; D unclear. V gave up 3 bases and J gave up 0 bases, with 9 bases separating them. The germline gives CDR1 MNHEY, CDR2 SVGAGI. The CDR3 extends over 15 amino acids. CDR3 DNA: TGTGCCAGCAGTTATCGGGCAGATAGCAATCAGCCCCAGCATTTT. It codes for CASSYRADSNQPQHF.

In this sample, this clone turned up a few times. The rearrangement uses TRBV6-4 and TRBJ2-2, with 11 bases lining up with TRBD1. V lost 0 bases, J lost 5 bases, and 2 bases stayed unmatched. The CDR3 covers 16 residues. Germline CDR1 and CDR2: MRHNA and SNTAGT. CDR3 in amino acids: CASSDSGQGETGELFF. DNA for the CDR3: TGTGCCAGCAGTGACTCGGGACAGGGGGAGACCGGGGAGCTGTTTTTT.

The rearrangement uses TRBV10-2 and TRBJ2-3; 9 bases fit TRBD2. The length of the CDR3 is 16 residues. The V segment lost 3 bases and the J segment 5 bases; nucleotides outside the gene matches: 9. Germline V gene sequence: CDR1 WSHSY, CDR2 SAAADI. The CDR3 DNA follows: TGCGCCAGCAGTGATAGGAGCGGGGGGCTGGGAGATACGCAGTATTTT. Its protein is CASSDRSGGLGDTQYF.

Here the CDR3 DNA reads TGTGCCATCAGTGGGGGACAGGGACGGGGCAATGAGCAGTTCTTC. Translation: CAISGGQGRGNEQFF. The chain employs TRBV10-3 and TRBJ2-1; TRBD1 matches at 9 bases. The trim removed 4 bases at V and 6 bases at J, leaving 7 bases unmatched. There are 15 residues in the CDR3. CDR1 and CDR2 (germline): ENHRY, SYGVKD.

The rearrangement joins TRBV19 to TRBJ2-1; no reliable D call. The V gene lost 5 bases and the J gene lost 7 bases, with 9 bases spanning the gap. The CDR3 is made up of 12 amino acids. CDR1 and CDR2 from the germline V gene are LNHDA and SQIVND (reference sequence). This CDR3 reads CASSVRTNEQFF. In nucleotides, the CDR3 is TGTGCCAGTAGTGTCAGGACGAATGAGCAGTTCTTC.

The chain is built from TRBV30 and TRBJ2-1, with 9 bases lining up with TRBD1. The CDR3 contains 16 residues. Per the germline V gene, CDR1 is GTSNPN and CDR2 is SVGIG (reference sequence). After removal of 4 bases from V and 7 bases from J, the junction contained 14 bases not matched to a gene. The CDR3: CAWTKRGDRVGNEQFF. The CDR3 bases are TGTGCCTGGACCAAACGCGGGGACAGGGTGGGGAATGAGCAGTTCTTC.

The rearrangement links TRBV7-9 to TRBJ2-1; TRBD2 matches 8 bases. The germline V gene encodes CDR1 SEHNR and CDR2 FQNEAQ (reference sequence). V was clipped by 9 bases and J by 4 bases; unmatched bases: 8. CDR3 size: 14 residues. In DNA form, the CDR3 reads TGTGCCAGTTCGCGGGGGGTCGAATACAATGAGCAGTTCTTC. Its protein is CASSRGVEYNEQFF. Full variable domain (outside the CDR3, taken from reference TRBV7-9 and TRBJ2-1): DTGVSQNPRHKITKRGQNVTFRCDPISEHNRLYWYRQTLGQGPEFLTYFQNEAQLEKSRLLSDRFSAERPKGSFSTLEIQRTEQGDSAMYLCASSRGVEYNEQFFGPGTRLTVL.

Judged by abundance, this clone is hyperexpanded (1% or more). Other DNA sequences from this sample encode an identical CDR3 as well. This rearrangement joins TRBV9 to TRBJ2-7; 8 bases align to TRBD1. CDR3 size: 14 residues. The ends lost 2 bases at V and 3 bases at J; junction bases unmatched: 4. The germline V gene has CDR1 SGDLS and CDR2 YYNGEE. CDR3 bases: TGTGCCAGCAGCGTTTCAGGGGGCGTCTACGAGCAGTACTTC. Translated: CASSVSGGVYEQYF.

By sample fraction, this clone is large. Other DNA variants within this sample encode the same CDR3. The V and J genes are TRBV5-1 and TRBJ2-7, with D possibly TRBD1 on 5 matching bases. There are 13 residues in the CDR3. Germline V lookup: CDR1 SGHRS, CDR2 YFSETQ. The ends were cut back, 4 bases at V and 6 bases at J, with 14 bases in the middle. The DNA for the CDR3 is TGCGCCAGCAGCACCGGGCCTCAGGGCGAGCAGTACTTC. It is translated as CASSTGPQGEQYF. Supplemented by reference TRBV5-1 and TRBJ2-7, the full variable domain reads KAGVTQTPRYLIKTRGQQVTLSCSPISGHRSVSWYQQTPGQGLQFLFEYFSETQRNKGNFPGRFSGRQFSNSRSEMNVSTLELGDSALYLCASSTGPQGEQYFGPGTRLTVT.

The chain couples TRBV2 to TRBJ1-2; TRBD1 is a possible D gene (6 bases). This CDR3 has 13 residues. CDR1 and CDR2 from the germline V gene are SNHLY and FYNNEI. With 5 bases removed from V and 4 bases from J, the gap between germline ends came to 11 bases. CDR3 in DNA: TGTGCCAGCAGTCACAGGACAGTCTATGGCTACACCTTC. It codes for CASSHRTVYGYTF.

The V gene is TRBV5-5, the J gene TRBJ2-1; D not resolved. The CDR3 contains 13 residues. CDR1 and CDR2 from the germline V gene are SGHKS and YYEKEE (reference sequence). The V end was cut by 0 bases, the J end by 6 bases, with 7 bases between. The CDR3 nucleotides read TGTGCCAGCAGCTTGGGGGTTGGCAATGAGCAGTTCTTC. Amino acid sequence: CASSLGVGNEQFF.

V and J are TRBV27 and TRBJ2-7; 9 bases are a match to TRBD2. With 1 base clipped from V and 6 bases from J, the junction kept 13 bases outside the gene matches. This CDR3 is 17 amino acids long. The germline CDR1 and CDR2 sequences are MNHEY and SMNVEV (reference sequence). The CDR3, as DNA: TGTGCCAGCAGTTTATTAGGCGTGGCGGGGGGGCCGGTCGAGCAGTACTTC. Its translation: CASSLLGVAGGPVEQYF.

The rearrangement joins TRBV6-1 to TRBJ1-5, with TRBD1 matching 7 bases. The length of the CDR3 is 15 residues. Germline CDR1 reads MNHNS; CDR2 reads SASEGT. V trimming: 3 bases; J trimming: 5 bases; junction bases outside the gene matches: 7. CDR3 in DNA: TGTGCCAGCAGTGACACAGGGGCCGGCCATCAGCCCCAGCATTTT. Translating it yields CASSDTGAGHQPQHF.

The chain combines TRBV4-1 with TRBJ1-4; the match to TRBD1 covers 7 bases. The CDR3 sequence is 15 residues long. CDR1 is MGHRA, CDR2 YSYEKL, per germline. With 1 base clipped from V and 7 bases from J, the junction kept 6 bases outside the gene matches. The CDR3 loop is CASSQGGGLAEKLFF. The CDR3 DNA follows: TGCGCCAGCAGCCAAGGAGGGGGCCTGGCTGAAAAACTGTTTTTT.

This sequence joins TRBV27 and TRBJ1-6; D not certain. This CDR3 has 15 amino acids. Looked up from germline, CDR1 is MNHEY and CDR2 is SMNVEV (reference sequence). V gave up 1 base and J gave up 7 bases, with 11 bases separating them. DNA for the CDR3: TGTGCCAGCAGTTTATATATGGGGAGCAATTCACCCCTCCACTTT. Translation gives CASSLYMGSNSPLHF.

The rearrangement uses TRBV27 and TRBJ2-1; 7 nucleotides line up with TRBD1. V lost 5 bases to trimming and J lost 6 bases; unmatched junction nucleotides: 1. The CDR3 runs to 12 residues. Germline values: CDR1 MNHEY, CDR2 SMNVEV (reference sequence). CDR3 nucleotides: TGTGCCAGCAGTACAGGGGTCAATGAGCAGTTCTTC. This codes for CASSTGVNEQFF.

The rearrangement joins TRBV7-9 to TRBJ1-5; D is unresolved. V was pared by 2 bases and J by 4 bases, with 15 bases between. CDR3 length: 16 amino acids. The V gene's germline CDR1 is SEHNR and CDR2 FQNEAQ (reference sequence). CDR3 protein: CASSLSQSRKNQPQHF. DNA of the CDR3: TGTGCCAGCAGCTTAAGCCAATCCCGGAAAAATCAGCCCCAGCATTTT.

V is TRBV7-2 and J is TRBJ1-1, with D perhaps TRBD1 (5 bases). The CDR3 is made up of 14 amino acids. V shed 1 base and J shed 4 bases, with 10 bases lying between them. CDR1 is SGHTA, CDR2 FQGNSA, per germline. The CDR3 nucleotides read TGTGCCAGCAGCTTAGTAGCAGGGCCCACTGAAGCTTTCTTT. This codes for CASSLVAGPTEAFF.

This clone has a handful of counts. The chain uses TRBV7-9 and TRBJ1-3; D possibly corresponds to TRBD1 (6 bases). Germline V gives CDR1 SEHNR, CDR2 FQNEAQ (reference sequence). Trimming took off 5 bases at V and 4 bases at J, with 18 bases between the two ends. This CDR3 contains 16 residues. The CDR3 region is CASSLSVGQGGNTIYF. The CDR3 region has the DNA TGTGCCAGCAGCCTCTCAGTCGGCCAGGGGGGAAACACCATATATTTT.

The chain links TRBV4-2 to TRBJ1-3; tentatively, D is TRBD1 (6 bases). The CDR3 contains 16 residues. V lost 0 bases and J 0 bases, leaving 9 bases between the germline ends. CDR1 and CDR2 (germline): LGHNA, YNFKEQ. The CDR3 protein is CASSQDRGGSGNTIYF. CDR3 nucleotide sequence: TGTGCCAGCAGCCAAGACAGGGGTGGCTCTGGAAACACCATATATTTT.